These 15 T cell receptor beta chains were all obtained from the same sample, sequenced in a study of early T cells in non-severe SARS-CoV-2 infection. Via MiXCR, TCRdb re-called the 5' RACE reads, giving one row per CDR3 protein. The data show approximately 70,000 distinct CDR3 sequences, about 9.1% seen once. The sample in question was whole blood, obtained at baseline. The receptors stem from an adult who was a healthcare worker with PCR-confirmed SARS-CoV-2 infection or an uninfected control (not recorded which).

This clonotype appeared a few times. This rearrangement joins TRBV29-1 to TRBJ1-2, with TRBD1 matching over 8 bases. The CDR3 has 11 amino acids. The germline V gene has CDR1 SQVTM and CDR2 ANQGSEA. V was clipped by 7 bases and J by 6 bases; unmatched bases: 4. CDR3 in amino acids: CSAAGGDGYTF. DNA of the CDR3: TGCAGCGCCGCAGGGGGCGATGGCTACACCTTC.

The chain is built from TRBV29-1 and TRBJ1-4; 11 nucleotides line up with TRBD1. With 6 bases clipped from V and 6 bases from J, the junction kept 6 bases outside the gene matches. The CDR3 length is 14 residues. Germline lookup yields CDR1 SQVTM and CDR2 ANQGSEA. CDR3 nucleotide sequence: TGCAGCGTCGCAAGGACAGGGGGCGATGAAAAACTGTTTTTT. Amino acids: CSVARTGGDEKLFF.

The chain joins TRBV7-2 to TRBJ2-5, with D perhaps matching TRBD1 or TRBD2 (5 bases each). CDR1 SGHTA and CDR2 FQGNSA come from the germline V gene. The V gene lost 8 bases and the J gene lost 2 bases, with 18 bases spanning the gap. The CDR3 contains 15 residues. The CDR3 DNA reads TGTGCCAGCTCCCCGACGGGTTGGGGGCAAGAGACCCAGTACTTC. Its protein product is CASSPTGWGQETQYF.

The table lists this clonotype with many counts. The V and J genes are TRBV24-1 and TRBJ2-1, with TRBD2 as a possible D gene (6 bases). Germline V CDR1 and CDR2: KGHDR, SFDVKD. The CDR3 contains 17 residues. Trimming cost V 2 bases and J 3 bases, with 16 bases left between them. As DNA, the CDR3 is TGTGCCACCAGTGATTCCCCTAGCGCGGGCCGCTACAATGAGCAGTTCTTC. It translates to CATSDSPSAGRYNEQFF.

V usage is TRBV29-1 and J usage is TRBJ2-1; 7 bases match TRBD2. Germline lookup yields CDR1 SQVTM and CDR2 ANQGSEA. This CDR3 spans 12 amino acids. The J segment lost 6 bases and the V segment lost 7 bases, leaving 6 bases of the junction unmatched. In DNA, the CDR3 is TGCAGCGAAAGGGAGGGACCCAATGAGCAGTTCTTC. Amino acids: CSEREGPNEQFF.

This clonotype was counted only a few times. The V gene is TRBV6-1, the J gene TRBJ1-2, with 7 positions matching TRBD1. V shed 5 bases, J shed 3 bases, and the junction held 6 bases outside the gene matches. Germline loops: CDR1 MNHNS, CDR2 SASEGT. The CDR3 length is 14 residues. CDR3 protein: CASSPQGGDYGYTF. CDR3 sequence (DNA): TGTGCCAGCAGTCCCCAGGGGGGAGACTATGGCTACACCTTC.

This chain connects TRBV5-1 to TRBJ1-2, with 8 nucleotides matching TRBD1. Germline V gives CDR1 SGHRS, CDR2 YFSETQ. V was pared by 4 bases and J by 6 bases, with 5 bases of the junction left unmatched. The CDR3 is 13 residues long. This CDR3 is CASSLQGGHGYTF. The CDR3 DNA follows: TGCGCCAGCAGCCTACAGGGGGGCCATGGCTACACCTTC. Filled out from reference TRBV5-1 and TRBJ1-2, the complete variable domain reads KAGVTQTPRYLIKTRGQQVTLSCSPISGHRSVSWYQQTPGQGLQFLFEYFSETQRNKGNFPGRFSGRQFSNSRSEMNVSTLELGDSALYLCASSLQGGHGYTFGSGTRLTVV.

The chain combines TRBV14 with TRBJ1-1; 9 bases agree with TRBD1. Germline trimming cut 5 bases from V and 3 bases from J; bases unmatched to any gene: 7. The CDR3 length is 15 residues. Germline V lookup: CDR1 SGHDN, CDR2 FVKESK. CDR3 amino acids: CASSKDRGRYTEAFF. The DNA for the CDR3 is TGTGCCAGCAGCAAGGACAGGGGACGGTACACTGAAGCTTTCTTT.

The table lists this clonotype with many counts. The V gene is TRBV6-2 or TRBV6-3, the J gene TRBJ2-2, with 8 positions matching TRBD2. The CDR3 runs 15 residues. The germline CDR1 and CDR2 sequences are MNHEY and SVGEGT. Trimming cost V 6 bases and J 0 bases; bases outside gene matches: 3. The DNA for the CDR3 is TGTGCCAGCAGGACGGGACTAGCGAACACCGGGGAGCTGTTTTTT. It codes for CASRTGLANTGELFF.

Many counts were recorded for this clonotype. The V gene is TRBV29-1, the J gene TRBJ1-1; a weak D match, TRBD1 (5 bases). With 6 bases removed from V and 2 bases from J, the gap between germline ends came to 7 bases. The CDR3 is 11 residues long. Germline CDR1 is SQVTM and CDR2 is ANQGSEA. The CDR3 sequence is CSVDRNTEAFF. The CDR3 nucleotides are TGCAGCGTCGACAGAAACACTGAAGCTTTCTTT.

The chain recombines TRBV4-2 with TRBJ1-6; tentative D call: TRBD1 (5 bases). The CDR3 contains 15 residues. Deletions cut 4 bases from V and 5 bases from J, with 12 bases between. Germline V gene lookup returns CDR1 LGHNA and CDR2 YNFKEQ. CDR3 DNA: TGTGCCAGCAGCCGTCGGGACCGAGATAATTCACCCCTCCACTTT. Protein: CASSRRDRDNSPLHF.

Many counts were recorded for this clonotype. The rearrangement uses TRBV28 and TRBJ1-4; weak D call: TRBD1 (6 bases). Germline CDR1 and CDR2: MDHEN and SYDVKM. V lost 7 bases, J lost 4 bases, and 13 bases lay in between. This CDR3 contains 14 residues. The CDR3 spells CASTRTVINEKLFF. As DNA, the CDR3 is TGTGCCAGCACCCGGACAGTCATTAATGAAAAACTGTTTTTT.

This clonotype showed up just a few times. Here the CDR3 DNA reads TGTGCCAGCAGCTTACGTTCGGGACAGGGGGCCGTATCACCCCTCCACTTT. It encodes CASSLRSGQGAVSPLHF. V gene TRBV7-2 combines with J gene TRBJ1-6; 12 nucleotides line up with TRBD1. The CDR3 is 17 amino acids. The J segment lost 10 bases and the V segment lost 2 bases, leaving 9 bases of the junction unmatched. Germline V lookup: CDR1 SGHTA, CDR2 FQGNSA.

The chain employs TRBV20-1 and TRBJ2-7, with a tentative D call TRBD2 (6 bases). Trimming stripped 4 bases from V and 0 bases from J, with 13 bases between. This CDR3 has 14 residues. Germline V gene lookup returns CDR1 DFQATT and CDR2 SNEGSKA (reference sequence). For the CDR3, the DNA is TGCAGTGCTAAGGACTACCGCAGCTCCTACGAGCAGTACTTC. This codes for CSAKDYRSSYEQYF.

This clonotype was counted many times. The chain links TRBV20-1 to TRBJ1-3; 7 positions agree with TRBD1. There are 13 residues in the CDR3. With V trimmed by 6 bases and J by 3 bases, 5 bases remained unmatched. Germline V gene sequence: CDR1 DFQATT, CDR2 SNEGSKA (reference sequence). The DNA for the CDR3 is TGCAGTGCGAGCCGACAGGGTGGAAACACCATATATTTT. It translates to CSASRQGGNTIYF.